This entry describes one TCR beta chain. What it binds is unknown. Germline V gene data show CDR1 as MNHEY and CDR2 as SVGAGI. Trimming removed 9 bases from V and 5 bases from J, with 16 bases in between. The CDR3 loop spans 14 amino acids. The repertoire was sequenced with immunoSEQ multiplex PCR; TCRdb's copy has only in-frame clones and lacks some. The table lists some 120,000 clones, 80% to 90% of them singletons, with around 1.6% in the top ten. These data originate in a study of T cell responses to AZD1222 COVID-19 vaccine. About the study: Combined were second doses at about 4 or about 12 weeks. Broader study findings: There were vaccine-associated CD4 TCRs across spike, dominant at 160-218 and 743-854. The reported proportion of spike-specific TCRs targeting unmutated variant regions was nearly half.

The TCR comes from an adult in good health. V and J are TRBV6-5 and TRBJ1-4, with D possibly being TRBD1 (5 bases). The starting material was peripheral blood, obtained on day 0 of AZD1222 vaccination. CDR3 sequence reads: CASSGASANEKLFF. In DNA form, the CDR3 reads TGTGCCAGTTCTGGGGCATCGGCCAATGAAAAACTGTTTTTT.